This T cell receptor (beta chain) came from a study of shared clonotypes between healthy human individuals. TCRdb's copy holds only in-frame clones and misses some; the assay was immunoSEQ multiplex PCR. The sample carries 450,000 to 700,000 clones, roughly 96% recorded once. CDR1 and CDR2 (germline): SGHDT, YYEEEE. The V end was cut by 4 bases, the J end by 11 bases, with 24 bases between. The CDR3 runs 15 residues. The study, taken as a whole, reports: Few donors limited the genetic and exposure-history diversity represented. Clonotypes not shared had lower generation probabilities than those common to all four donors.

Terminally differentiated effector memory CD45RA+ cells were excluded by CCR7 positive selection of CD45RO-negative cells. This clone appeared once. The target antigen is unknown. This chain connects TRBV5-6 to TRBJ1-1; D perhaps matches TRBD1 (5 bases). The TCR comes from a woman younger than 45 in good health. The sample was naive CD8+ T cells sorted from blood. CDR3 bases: TGTGCCAGCAGCCTGGGGCCGGGACCGCGGATGGAGGCTTTCTTT. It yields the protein CASSLGPGPRMEAFF.